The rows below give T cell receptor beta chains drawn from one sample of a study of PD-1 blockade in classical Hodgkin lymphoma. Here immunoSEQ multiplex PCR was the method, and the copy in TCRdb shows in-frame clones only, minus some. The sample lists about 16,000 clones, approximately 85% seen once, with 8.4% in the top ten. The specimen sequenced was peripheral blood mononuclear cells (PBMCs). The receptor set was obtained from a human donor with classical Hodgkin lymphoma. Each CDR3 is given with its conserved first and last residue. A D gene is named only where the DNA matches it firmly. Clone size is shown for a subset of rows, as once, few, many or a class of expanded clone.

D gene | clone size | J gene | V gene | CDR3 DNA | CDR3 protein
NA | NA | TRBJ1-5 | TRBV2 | TGTGCCAGCACACAGGGTCTGCCTCAGCCCCAGCATTTT | CASTQGLPQPQHF
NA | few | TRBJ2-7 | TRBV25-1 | TGTGCCAGCAGTGATGGGGGAAAAAACTACGAGCAGTACTTC | CASSDGGKNYEQYF
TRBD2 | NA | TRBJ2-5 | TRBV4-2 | TGTGCCAGCAGCCAGACCCCGGGCGGGCTAGCGGGACTACAAGAGACCCAGTACTTC | CASSQTPGGLAGLQETQYF
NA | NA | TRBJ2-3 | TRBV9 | TGTGCCAGCAGCTACGCTGGGACTGTGGGGCCAGATACGCAGTATTTT | CASSYAGTVGPDTQYF
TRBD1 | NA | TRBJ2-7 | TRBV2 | TGTGCCAGCAGCAAGACAGGGGGTTCCTACGAGCAGTACTTC | CASSKTGGSYEQYF
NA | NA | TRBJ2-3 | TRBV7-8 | TGTGCCAGCAGCCTTCGGCCCGCAGATACGCAGTATTTT | CASSLRPADTQYF
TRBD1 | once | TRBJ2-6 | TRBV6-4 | TGTGCCAGCAGTGGGACAGGGGGCTCTGGGGCCAACGTCCTGACTTTC | CASSGTGGSGANVLTF
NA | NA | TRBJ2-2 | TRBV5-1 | TGCGCCAGCAGCTTGAGACACGTTAACACCGGGGAGCTGTTTTTT | CASSLRHVNTGELFF
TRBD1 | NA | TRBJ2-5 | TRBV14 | TGTGCCAGCAGCCCAGGACAGGGTTTGGAGACCCAGTACTTC | CASSPGQGLETQYF
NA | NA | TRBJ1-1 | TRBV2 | TGTGCCAGCAGTTCGTTGACAGGGAACACTGAAGCTTTCTTT | CASSSLTGNTEAFF
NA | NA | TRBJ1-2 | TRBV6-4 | TGTGCCAGCAGTGACTCGGGGGGCCGTTATGGCTACACCTTC | CASSDSGGRYGYTF
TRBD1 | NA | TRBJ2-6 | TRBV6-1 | TGTGCCAGCAGTGAAAGGGACAGCTCTGGGGCCAACGTCCTGACTTTC | CASSERDSSGANVLTF
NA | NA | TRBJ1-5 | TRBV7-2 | TGTGCCAGCAGCTTTACAGGGAGGGAACAGCCCCAGCATTTT | CASSFTGREQPQHF
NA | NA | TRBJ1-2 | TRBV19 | TGTGCCAGTAGTCTCGTGTTGAGGACGGACTATGGCTACACCTTC | CASSLVLRTDYGYTF
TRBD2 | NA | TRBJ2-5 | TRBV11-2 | TGTGCCAGCAGCTCGAGACTAGCGGGAGGACAAGAGACCCAGTACTTC | CASSSRLAGGQETQYF
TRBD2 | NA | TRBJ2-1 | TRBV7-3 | TGTGCCAGCAGCCGTAACGCGGGACTAGCGGGCGGCGAGCAGTTCTTC | CASSRNAGLAGGEQFF
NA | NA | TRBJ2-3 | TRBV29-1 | TGCAGCGTTGCTTCGGGTCCTTTTGATACGCAGTATTTT | CSVASGPFDTQYF
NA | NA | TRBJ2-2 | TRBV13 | TGTGCCAGCAGCTTCGGACAGCGCCTGAGGACCGGGGAGCTGTTTTTT | CASSFGQRLRTGELFF
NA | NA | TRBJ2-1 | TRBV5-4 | TGTGCCAGCAGCTTGGCGGGAAATGAGCAGTTCTTC | CASSLAGNEQFF
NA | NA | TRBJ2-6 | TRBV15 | TGTGCCACCAGCAGAGATTTCTCTGGGGCCAACGTCCTGACTTTC | CATSRDFSGANVLTF
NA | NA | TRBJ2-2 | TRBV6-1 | TGTGCCAGCAGTGAATTTGCGGAGGGGGCGAACACCGGGGAGCTGTTTTTT | CASSEFAEGANTGELFF
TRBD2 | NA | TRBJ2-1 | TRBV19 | TGTGCCAGTAGTATTTTGACTAGCGGGACGAATGAGCAGTTCTTC | CASSILTSGTNEQFF
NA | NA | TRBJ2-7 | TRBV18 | TGTGCCAGCTCACCGGGACTTTACGAGCAGTACTTC | CASSPGLYEQYF
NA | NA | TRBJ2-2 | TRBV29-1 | TGCAGCGTTAAGGCGTACTCCTCTGACGCCGGGGAGCTGTTTTTT | CSVKAYSSDAGELFF
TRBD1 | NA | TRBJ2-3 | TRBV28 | TGTGCCAGCAGTTTATCCCCCGGACAGGGCGCCACAGATACGCAGTATTTT | CASSLSPGQGATDTQYF
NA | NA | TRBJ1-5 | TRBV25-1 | TGTGCCAGCAGTGAATCAGGGACCGGTCAGCCCCAGCATTTT | CASSESGTGQPQHF
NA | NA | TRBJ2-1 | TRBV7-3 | TGTGCCAGCAGCCCCCCGGGACTTCCTGCCGAGCAGTTCTTC | CASSPPGLPAEQFF